This record looks at one TCR beta chain sequence and its context. No antigen is known for it. The record originates from a study of memory CD4+ T cells and cytomegalovirus serostatus. Study-wide context: Of the healthy Belgian adults, 9 were CMV seropositive and 20 to 30 seronegative. Regarding the study as a whole: Suggested: most of the CMV-linked TCR signature lies in CD4+ memory cells.

Germline CDR1 reads SGHTA; CDR2 reads FQGNSA. Unmatched junction bases numbered 6, after V lost 2 bases and J lost 0 bases. The CDR3 loop spans 18 amino acids. Single viable CD3+CD4+CD8-CD45RO+ cells were sorted as the memory CD4+ T cells. Method: immunoSEQ multiplex PCR; TCRdb's copy keeps in-frame clones and lacks some. The sample contains some 54,000 clones, around four fifths of which appear only once. The clonotype was recovered from an adult in good health and CMV-seropositive. The rearrangement uses TRBV7-2 and TRBJ2-3, with 12 bases fitting TRBD2. Specimen: memory CD4+ T cells from blood. CDR3 DNA: TGTGCCAGCAGCTTAACGGCTAGCGGGGGGGGAAGCACAGATACGCAGTATTTT. It translates to CASSLTASGGGSTDTQYF.